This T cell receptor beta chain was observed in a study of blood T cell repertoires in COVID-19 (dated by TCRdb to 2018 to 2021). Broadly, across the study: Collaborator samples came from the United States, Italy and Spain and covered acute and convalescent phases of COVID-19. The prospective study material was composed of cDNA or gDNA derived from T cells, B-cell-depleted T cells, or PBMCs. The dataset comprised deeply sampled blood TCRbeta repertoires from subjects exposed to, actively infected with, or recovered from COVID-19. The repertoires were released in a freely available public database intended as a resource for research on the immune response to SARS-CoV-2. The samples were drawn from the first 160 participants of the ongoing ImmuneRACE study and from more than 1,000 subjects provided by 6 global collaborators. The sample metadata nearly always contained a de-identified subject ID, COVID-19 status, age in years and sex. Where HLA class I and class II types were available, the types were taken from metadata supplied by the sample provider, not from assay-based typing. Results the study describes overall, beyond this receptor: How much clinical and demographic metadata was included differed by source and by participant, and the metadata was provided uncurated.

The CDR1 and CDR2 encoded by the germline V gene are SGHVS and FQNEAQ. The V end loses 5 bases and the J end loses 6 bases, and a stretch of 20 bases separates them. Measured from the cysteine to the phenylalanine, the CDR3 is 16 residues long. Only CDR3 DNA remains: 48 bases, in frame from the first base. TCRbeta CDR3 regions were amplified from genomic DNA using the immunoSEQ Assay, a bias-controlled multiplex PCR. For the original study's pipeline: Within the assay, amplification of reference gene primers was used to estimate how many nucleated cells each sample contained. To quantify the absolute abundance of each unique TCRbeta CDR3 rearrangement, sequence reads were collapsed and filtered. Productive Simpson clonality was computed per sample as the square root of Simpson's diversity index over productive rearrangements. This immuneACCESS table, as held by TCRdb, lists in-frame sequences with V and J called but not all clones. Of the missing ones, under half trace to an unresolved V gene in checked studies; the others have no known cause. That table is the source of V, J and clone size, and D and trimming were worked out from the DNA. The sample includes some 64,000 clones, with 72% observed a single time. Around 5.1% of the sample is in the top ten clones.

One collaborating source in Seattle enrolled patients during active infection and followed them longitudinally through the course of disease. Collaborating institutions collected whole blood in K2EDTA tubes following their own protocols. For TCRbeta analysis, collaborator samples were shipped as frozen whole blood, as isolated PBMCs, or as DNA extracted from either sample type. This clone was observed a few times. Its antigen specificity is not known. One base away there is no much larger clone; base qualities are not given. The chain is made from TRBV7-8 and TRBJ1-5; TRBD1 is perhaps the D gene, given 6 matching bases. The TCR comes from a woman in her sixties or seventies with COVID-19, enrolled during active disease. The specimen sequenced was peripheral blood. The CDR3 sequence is CASSHGGDTRVQPQHF. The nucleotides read TGTGCCAGCAGCCATGGGGGGGACACCCGGGTTCAGCCCCAGCATTTT.